The T cell receptor beta chain described here comes from a study of T cell repertoires in cytomegalovirus infection. Study-wide background: CMV epitopes in the study were HLA-C-restricted (recently identified) and HLA-B-restricted (well studied).

TCRdb passed the reads through MiXCR, listing each CDR3 protein once. The table shows around 770,000 distinct CDR3 sequences, with almost 30% occurring only once. Trimming stripped 0 bases from V and 8 bases from J, with 11 bases between. The CDR3 covers 14 residues. The germline V gene encodes CDR1 LGHNA and CDR2 YSLEER. Points on this clonotype: Its antigen is unknown.

The chain combines TRBV4-3 with TRBJ2-1; perhaps TRBD2 as D (5 bases). The clonotype was recovered from a human donor in good health (CMV status not recorded). Some clones in this sample may be carry-over from other donors' samples. The sequencing here drew on cultured CD8+ T cells from PBMCs, taken from culture after CMV antigen stimulation. The CDR3, as DNA: TGCGCCAGCAGCCAAGATGGAGGAGAGGATGAGCAGTTCTTC. Its translation is CASSQDGGEDEQFF.